The sequence of this TCR beta chain was determined in a study of early T cells in non-severe SARS-CoV-2 infection. Study-level information: Bulk RNA isolated from unsorted whole blood underwent sequencing; chains were not paired. Study-level points and caveats: There was a bias toward anti-spike CD8 responses in VDJdb matching, which missed private and CD4 specificities.

Individual cDNA molecules were tagged with unique molecular identifiers, the study reported. One entry per CDR3 protein results from TCRdb running MiXCR on the 5' RACE reads. The sample has tens of thousands of distinct CDR3 sequences, less than 15% seen once. V shed 1 base, J shed 4 bases, and the junction held 2 bases outside the gene matches. Looked up from germline, CDR1 is SGHVS and CDR2 is FNYEAQ. The CDR3 has 15 amino acids. This clonotype was counted between two and nine times. Antigen specificity is unknown. V and J are TRBV7-6 and TRBJ1-1, with 11 bases matching TRBD1. The TCR comes from an adult who was a healthcare worker with PCR-confirmed SARS-CoV-2 infection or an uninfected control (not recorded which). Sequencing was carried out using whole blood. Here the CDR3 reads CASSLGDRGTTEAFF. CDR3 coding DNA: TGTGCCAGCAGCTTAGGGGACAGGGGGACCACTGAAGCTTTCTTT.